This TCR beta chain emerged from a study of shared clonotypes between healthy human individuals. Turning to this clone: The target antigen is unknown.

Repertoires were generated with immunoSEQ multiplex PCR, while TCRdb's copy carries only in-frame clones and drops some. The table shows about 2.3 million clones, with approximately 90% occurring only once. CDR1 is SGHRS, CDR2 YFSETQ, per germline. The CDR3 loop spans 15 amino acids. V lost 6 bases and J lost 0, with 13 bases in between. Study observations and caveats: The study found lower generation probabilities in non-shared clonotypes than in those shared by all four donors. Larger richness was generally estimated for naive than memory subsets. Researchers sampled blood only, noting tissue repertoires likely differ. An effect of sequencing depth on clonotype sharing among donors was expected.

This receptor was taken from a man between 18 and 35 years old in good health. Some clones in this sample may be carry-over from other donors' samples. The chain carries TRBV5-1 and TRBJ2-1, with D tentatively TRBD1 or TRBD2 (6 bases each). What was sequenced was naive CD4+ T cells from PBMCs. As to subset: CD45RA+ positively selected. Here the CDR3 DNA reads TGCGCCAGCACCCTGAGGGGGGCCTCCTACAATGAGCAGTTCTTC. It codes for CASTLRGASYNEQFF. The variable domain in full, with the rest retrieved from reference TRBV5-1 and TRBJ2-1, is KAGVTQTPRYLIKTRGQQVTLSCSPISGHRSVSWYQQTPGQGLQFLFEYFSETQRNKGNFPGRFSGRQFSNSRSEMNVSTLELGDSALYLCASTLRGASYNEQFFGPGTRLTVL.